The next 21 T cell receptor beta chains were all read from a single sample in a study of blood T cells in healthy people across ages. Next came a second PCR, run for about 6 to 12 cycles, which used a sample-barcoded 5' primer along with a J-beta primer mix. TCRdb reprocessed the 5' RACE reads with MiXCR, giving one entry per CDR3 protein. In the table there are about 1.4 million distinct CDR3 sequences, 59% of which are singletons. Sequencing was performed on blood. Receptors were obtained from a man younger than 35 in good health.

The chain uses TRBV2 and TRBJ2-7; 10 positions agree with TRBD2. This CDR3 region has 17 residues. With 6 bases clipped from V and 0 bases from J, the junction kept 11 bases outside the gene matches. Per germline, CDR1 SNHLY and CDR2 FYNNEI. This chain's CDR3 is CASSIQSGTSDSYEQYF. The CDR3 DNA is TGTGCCAGCAGCATTCAATCCGGGACTAGCGACTCCTACGAGCAGTACTTC.

The V call is TRBV3-1, the J call TRBJ1-2, with TRBD1 matching 7 bases. V was pared by 1 base and J by 8 bases, with 4 bases of the junction left unmatched. The CDR3 spans 13 residues. The germline V gene encodes CDR1 LGHDT and CDR2 YNNKEL (reference sequence). CDR3 protein: CASSQGGTEGYTF. The CDR3, as DNA: TGTGCCAGCAGCCAAGGTGGGACAGAAGGCTACACCTTC.

There are a few counts of this clonotype. The chain joins TRBV7-9 to TRBJ2-5; perhaps TRBD2 as D (7 bases). The length of the CDR3 is 17 residues. CDR1 is SEHNR and CDR2 is FQNEAQ in the germline V gene (reference sequence). Trimming removed 1 base from V and 1 base from J, with 16 bases in between. As DNA, the CDR3 is TGTGCCAGCAGCTTAGTAATCGCGGGGGACACCCAAGAGACCCAGTACTTC. This sequence encodes CASSLVIAGDTQETQYF. Supplemented by reference TRBV7-9 and TRBJ2-5, the full variable domain reads DTGVSQNPRHKITKRGQNVTFRCDPISEHNRLYWYRQTLGQGPEFLTYFQNEAQLEKSRLLSDRFSAERPKGSFSTLEIQRTEQGDSAMYLCASSLVIAGDTQETQYFGPGTRLLVL.

This clonotype was seen only once. The DNA of the CDR3 is TGTGCCAGCAGCTTAGCCGCAGGGGGGCTTAACTATGGCTACACCTTC. Its translation is CASSLAAGGLNYGYTF. The chain recombines TRBV7-8 with TRBJ1-2, with 7 positions matching TRBD1. The CDR3 has 16 residues. Germline V gene sequence: CDR1 SGHVS, CDR2 FQNEAQ. Germline trimming cut 0 bases from V and 1 base from J; bases unmatched to any gene: 5.

The chain has TRBV6-1 and TRBJ2-1; no clear D gene. The J call may be mistaken, given a closer DNA end match to TRBJ2-7. This CDR3 comprises 13 residues. The germline gives CDR1 MNHNS, CDR2 SASEGT. The CDR3: CASSPGPYNEQYF. In nucleotides, the CDR3 is TGTGCCAGCAGCCCCGGGCCCTACAATGAGCAGTACTTC.

The rearrangement uses TRBV7-9 and TRBJ2-5; 8 bases are a match to TRBD2. Germline lookup yields CDR1 SEHNR and CDR2 FQNEAQ (reference sequence). The CDR3 contains 12 residues. This chain's CDR3 is CSLGLAGETQYF. The CDR3 region has the DNA TGTTCATTGGGGCTAGCGGGAGAGACCCAGTACTTC.

The J gene is TRBJ2-4, the V gene TRBV13; a weak D match, TRBD1 (7 bases). The V gene lost 5 bases and the J gene lost 0 bases, with 17 bases spanning the gap. The CDR3 spans 17 residues. Germline V gives CDR1 PRHDT, CDR2 FYEKMQ (reference sequence). In nucleotides, the CDR3 is TGTGCCAGCAGCGACTGGGCGGGACAGAAAGCCAAAAACATTCAGTACTTC. Amino acid sequence: CASSDWAGQKAKNIQYF.

This clonotype was counted between two and nine times. This chain links TRBV28 with TRBJ2-1, with 11 bases matching TRBD1. The CDR3 runs 16 residues. With 5 bases clipped from V and 4 bases from J, the junction kept 7 bases outside the gene matches. The germline V gene has CDR1 MDHEN and CDR2 SYDVKM. CDR3 region: CASSTRDRGVYNEQFF. CDR3 in DNA: TGTGCCAGCAGTACCCGGGACAGGGGGGTTTACAATGAGCAGTTCTTC. Variable domain in full (rest from reference TRBV28 and TRBJ2-1): DVKVTQSSRYLVKRTGEKVFLECVQDMDHENMFWYRQDPGLGLRLIYFSYDVKMKEKGDIPEGYSVSREKKERFSLILESASTNQTSMYLCASSTRDRGVYNEQFFGPGTRLTVL.

This chain uses TRBV7-9 with TRBJ1-1, with unresolved D. Germline assignment: CDR1 SEHNR and CDR2 FQNEAQ (reference sequence). The CDR3 length is 11 residues. V lost 3 bases, J lost 11 bases, and 10 bases lay in between. CDR3 nucleotide sequence: TGTGCCAGCAGCTTTGGGAGTGGCGCTTTCTTT. Its protein product is CASSFGSGAFF.

This clonotype appeared a few times. The chain recombines TRBV28 with TRBJ1-2, with D hard to call. CDR3 size: 13 residues. Germline lookup yields CDR1 MDHEN and CDR2 SYDVKM. Deletions cut 6 bases from V and 3 bases from J, with 11 bases between. CDR3 loop: CASSRPGYYGYTF. As DNA, the CDR3 is TGTGCCAGCAGCAGACCGGGGTACTATGGCTACACCTTC.

This clonotype has more than one count but fewer than ten. This chain links TRBV6-6 with TRBJ2-1; no reliable D call. Germline CDR1 is MNHNY and CDR2 is SVGAGI (reference sequence). The CDR3 consists of 13 residues. The V and J ends lost 2 bases and 7 bases respectively, with 9 bases between them. CDR3 bases: TGTGCCAGCAGTTACGGGTGGGGAAATGAGCAGTTCTTC. Protein product: CASSYGWGNEQFF.

The CDR3 DNA follows: TGTGCCAGCAGCTCCCCTCTCAGAGGGAACTATGGCTACACCTTC. It codes for CASSSPLRGNYGYTF. The chain uses TRBV11-2 and TRBJ1-2; D is undetermined. CDR1 and CDR2 from the germline V gene are SGHAT and FQNNGV. CDR3 length: 15 residues. Trimming took off 4 bases at V and 2 bases at J, with 14 bases between the two ends.

The V call is TRBV29-1, the J call TRBJ2-3, with D unresolved. The CDR3 has 13 amino acids. Trimming removed 0 bases from V and 11 bases from J, with 15 bases in between. Germline loops: CDR1 SQVTM, CDR2 ANQGSEA. DNA for the CDR3: TGCAGCGTTGAAGATGGGGTATGGGGTTTGCAGTATTTT. As protein: CSVEDGVWGLQYF.

This clonotype has a handful of counts. The rearrangement links TRBV9 to TRBJ2-7; 8 positions agree with TRBD1. In germline, CDR1 is SGDLS, CDR2 YYNGEE. V dropped 0 bases and J dropped 3; count of bases not matched to a gene: 2. The CDR3 is made up of 14 amino acids. CDR3 residues: CASSVGDRGYEQYF. For the CDR3, the DNA is TGTGCCAGCAGCGTAGGCGACAGGGGCTACGAGCAGTACTTC.

The V call is TRBV6-6, the J call TRBJ2-4, with D perhaps given as TRBD1 or TRBD2 (6 bases each). The closer fit of TRBJ2-5 to the DNA end suggests the J call may be wrong. The CDR3 totals 17 residues. Germline V lookup: CDR1 MNHNY, CDR2 SVGAGI (reference sequence). Written as DNA, the CDR3 is TGTGCCAGCAGTTACTCGAGATCGGGGGCCAGGGAAGAGACCCAGTACTTC. Encoded protein: CASSYSRSGAREETQYF.

The chain has TRBV29-1 and TRBJ2-1, with TRBD2 as a possible D gene (5 bases). CDR3 length equals 14 residues. V lost 3 bases and J lost 6, with 15 bases in between. Germline V gives CDR1 SQVTM, CDR2 ANQGSEA. In DNA, the CDR3 is TGCAGCGTTGATGGGAGCTTTATTATCAATGAGCAGTTCTTC. This codes for CSVDGSFIINEQFF.

The chain employs TRBV27 and TRBJ1-1; D is possibly TRBD1 (5 bases). Trimming left V 0 bases short and J 3 bases short, with 11 bases between. Germline CDR1 reads MNHEY; CDR2 reads SMNVEV (reference sequence). The CDR3 loop spans 15 amino acids. The CDR3 DNA sequence: TGTGCCAGCAGTTTATCGAAAGGGGCGCACACTGAAGCTTTCTTT. Its protein is CASSLSKGAHTEAFF.

The chain is built from TRBV12-3 or TRBV12-4 and TRBJ2-7, with a weak D call TRBD2 (6 bases). Trimming removed 3 bases from V and 0 bases from J, with 15 bases in between. CDR3 length equals 16 residues. CDR3 bases: TGTGCCAGCAGTTTTCGGACCATGGGGGGCTCCTACGAGCAGTACTTC. Its translation: CASSFRTMGGSYEQYF.

The chain recombines TRBV4-1 with TRBJ2-7, with a tentative D call TRBD1 (6 bases). The CDR3 consists of 14 residues. V was trimmed by 2 bases and J by 5 bases, leaving 13 bases between them. CDR1 MGHRA and CDR2 YSYEKL come from the germline V gene. For the CDR3, the DNA is TGCGCCAGCAGCCAACTGGACAGAATCCACGAGCAGTACTTC. It specifies CASSQLDRIHEQYF.

V gene TRBV4-1 combines with J gene TRBJ2-1; TRBD1 matches at 11 bases. The V gene's germline CDR1 is MGHRA and CDR2 YSYEKL. The V segment lost 2 bases and the J segment 6 bases; nucleotides outside the gene matches: 12. The CDR3 has 18 residues. The DNA for the CDR3 is TGCGCCAGCAGCCAAAGGACAGGGGGCGATGGACACGGCAATGAGCAGTTCTTC. This sequence encodes CASSQRTGGDGHGNEQFF.

This clonotype was seen more than once but under ten times. The V and J genes are TRBV12-3 or TRBV12-4 and TRBJ1-4; D is ambiguous. Trimming removed 6 bases at V and 10 bases at J, with 15 bases between. The CDR3 is 13 residues long. The CDR3 is CASSSRSTGKLFF. CDR3 bases: TGTGCCAGCAGCAGCCGATCGACCGGAAAACTGTTTTTT.